One and the same sample provided the 14 T cell receptor beta chains below, sequenced in a study of shared clonotypes between healthy human individuals. The assay was immunoSEQ multiplex PCR, and TCRdb's table has in-frame clones only and misses some. The repertoire holds more than 550,000 clones, with 72% as singletons. Sample: memory CD4+ T cells sorted from blood. The subset: CD45RA-negative fraction. Receptors originate from a woman in her thirties in good health.

At least ten counts were recorded for this clone. The rearrangement uses TRBV28 and TRBJ1-3; TRBD1 matches at 9 bases. The CDR3 length is 19 residues. The V and J ends lost 3 bases and 0 bases, in that order; junction bases with no gene match: 12. The germline V gene encodes CDR1 MDHEN and CDR2 SYDVKM. The DNA of the CDR3 is TGTGCCAGCAGTTTCCGTCGAGGGACAGGGACCGTCTCTGGAAACACCATATATTTT. Amino acid sequence: CASSFRRGTGTVSGNTIYF.

This chain uses TRBV25-1 with TRBJ2-7; 10 bases are shared with TRBD2. Losses at the gene ends were 6 bases for V and 2 bases for J; bases not matched to a gene: 16. Germline V CDR1 and CDR2: MGHDK, SYGVNS. The CDR3 loop spans 18 amino acids. Here the CDR3 DNA reads TGTGCCAGCAGCCCAACAGGGGATTCCAGCGGGAGGGCCTACGAGCAGTACTTC. It encodes CASSPTGDSSGRAYEQYF.

The genes are TRBV19 and TRBJ2-3; D is ambiguous. V lost 8 bases, J lost 2 bases, and 11 bases lay in between. The CDR3 consists of 13 residues. Per the germline V gene, CDR1 is LNHDA and CDR2 is SQIVND (reference sequence). CDR3: CASRAAATDTQYF. The DNA for the CDR3 is TGTGCCAGTCGGGCAGCCGCCACAGATACGCAGTATTTT.

The chain combines TRBV7-9 with TRBJ2-6; TRBD1 or TRBD2 may be the D gene (5 bases each). The CDR3 runs 14 residues. V lost 7 bases and J lost 1, with 8 bases in between. Germline V CDR1 and CDR2: SEHNR, FQNEAQ (reference sequence). CDR3 loop: CASNWGSGANVLTF. DNA of the CDR3: TGTGCCAGCAACTGGGGGTCTGGGGCCAACGTCCTGACTTTC.

This clone was seen many times. V usage is TRBV4-1 and J usage is TRBJ2-2, with D possibly TRBD2 on 7 matching bases. The CDR3 loop spans 14 amino acids. Per germline, CDR1 MGHRA and CDR2 YSYEKL. With 2 bases removed from V and 15 bases from J, the gap between germline ends came to 19 bases. The CDR3 sequence is CASSQQGGDPRLFF. For the CDR3, the DNA is TGCGCCAGCAGCCAACAAGGGGGGGACCCTAGGTTGTTTTTT.

A few counts support this clone. The chain carries TRBV25-1 and TRBJ1-2; weak D call: TRBD1 (6 bases). V was pared by 0 bases and J by 4 bases, with 18 bases between. Germline values: CDR1 MGHDK, CDR2 SYGVNS. This CDR3 has 17 amino acids. CDR3 sequence (DNA): TGTGCCAGCAGTGAATATGGGACCAGGGGCAAATCCTATGGCTACACCTTC. This translates into CASSEYGTRGKSYGYTF.

V is TRBV4-2 and J is TRBJ1-2; the D gene is possibly TRBD1 (5 bases). The germline gives CDR1 LGHNA, CDR2 YNFKEQ. V was shortened by 2 bases and J by 4 bases, with 17 bases between the two germline ends. This CDR3 comprises 16 residues. In DNA, the CDR3 is TGTGCCAGCAGCCAACGACCCCGGGACCCTTTCTATGGCTACACCTTC. Its translation is CASSQRPRDPFYGYTF.

J is TRBJ2-1 and V is TRBV5-1; 14 positions agree with TRBD2. The germline V gene has CDR1 SGHRS and CDR2 YFSETQ. The ends lost 4 bases at V and 3 bases at J; junction bases unmatched: 3. The CDR3 runs 16 residues. The CDR3 nucleotides read TGCGCCAGCAGCCCGGGACTAGCGGGAGACTACAATGAGCAGTTCTTC. Amino acid sequence: CASSPGLAGDYNEQFF.

V and J are TRBV11-3 and TRBJ2-3; 8 positions match TRBD2. Germline CDR1 and CDR2: SGHNT and YENEEA. The trim removed 5 bases at V and 5 bases at J, leaving 12 bases unmatched. The CDR3 is 16 amino acids. The CDR3 DNA reads TGTGCCAGCAGCCTAAATTTAGCGGGAAGTGGAGATACGCAGTATTTT. This encodes CASSLNLAGSGDTQYF.

The chain has TRBV27 and TRBJ2-7; a weak D match, TRBD1 (7 bases). V was shortened by 5 bases and J by 2 bases, with 16 bases between the two germline ends. The CDR3 covers 15 residues. The germline V gene encodes CDR1 MNHEY and CDR2 SMNVEV (reference sequence). The CDR3 region is CASSTTRTGTYEQYF. The CDR3, as DNA: TGTGCCAGCAGTACGACTAGGACAGGAACCTACGAGCAGTACTTC.

The V and J genes are TRBV6-4 and TRBJ2-1; possible D gene TRBD2, 5 bases. This CDR3 has 13 amino acids. V was trimmed by 6 bases and J by 5 bases, leaving 11 bases between them. Germline V gene lookup returns CDR1 MRHNA and CDR2 SNTAGT. The CDR3 DNA sequence: TGTGCCAGCAGCGTTGGGAGAGACAATGAGCAGTTCTTC. Its translation: CASSVGRDNEQFF.

The chain joins TRBV4-1 to TRBJ1-1, with 7 bases fitting TRBD1. Looked up from germline, CDR1 is MGHRA and CDR2 is YSYEKL. This CDR3 has 16 amino acids. Trimming removed 5 bases from V and 0 bases from J; junction bases left unmatched: 9. CDR3 sequence: CASSWGRDSMNTEAFF. DNA of the CDR3: TGCGCCAGCAGCTGGGGCCGGGACAGCATGAACACTGAAGCTTTCTTT.

V and J are TRBV28 and TRBJ1-1; the D gene is possibly TRBD1 (6 bases). The CDR3 consists of 16 residues. Per the germline V gene, CDR1 is MDHEN and CDR2 is SYDVKM. The ends were cut back, 6 bases at V and 1 base at J, with 18 bases in the middle. The CDR3 spells CASSRGGAGANTEAFF. As DNA, the CDR3 is TGTGCCAGCAGCCGAGGGGGGGCAGGGGCGAACACTGAAGCTTTCTTT.

This clone was detected ten times or more. This chain uses TRBV27 with TRBJ1-5; no clear D gene. The V end lost 1 base, the J end lost 4 bases, and 5 bases lay between the germline ends. This CDR3 comprises 13 residues. In germline, CDR1 is MNHEY, CDR2 SMNVEV (reference sequence). The CDR3, as DNA: TGTGCCAGCAGTTTATACCCGAATCAGCCCCAGCATTTT. This codes for CASSLYPNQPQHF.